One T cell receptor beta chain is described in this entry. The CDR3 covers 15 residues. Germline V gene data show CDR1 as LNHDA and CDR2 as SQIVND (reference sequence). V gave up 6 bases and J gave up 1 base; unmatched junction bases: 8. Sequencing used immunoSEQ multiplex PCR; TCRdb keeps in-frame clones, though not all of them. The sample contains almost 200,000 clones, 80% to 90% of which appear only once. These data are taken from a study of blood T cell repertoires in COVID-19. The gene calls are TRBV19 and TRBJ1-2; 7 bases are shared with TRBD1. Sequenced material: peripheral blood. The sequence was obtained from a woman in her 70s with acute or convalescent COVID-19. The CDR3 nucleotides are TGTGCCAGTAGACGGGGACAGAACCGTAACTATGGCTACACCTTC. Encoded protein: CASRRGQNRNYGYTF.